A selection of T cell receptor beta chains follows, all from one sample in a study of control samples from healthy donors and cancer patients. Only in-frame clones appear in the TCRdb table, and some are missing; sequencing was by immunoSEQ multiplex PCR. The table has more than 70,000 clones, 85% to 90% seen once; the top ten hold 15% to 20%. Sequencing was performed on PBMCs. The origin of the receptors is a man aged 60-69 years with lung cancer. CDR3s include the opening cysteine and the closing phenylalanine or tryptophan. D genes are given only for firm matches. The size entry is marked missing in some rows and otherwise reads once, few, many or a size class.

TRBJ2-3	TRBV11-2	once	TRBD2	TGTGCCAGCAGCTTAGGGGCGGGGGGATCCACAGATACGCAGTATTTT	CASSLGAGGSTDTQYF
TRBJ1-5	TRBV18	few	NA	TGTGCCAGCTCACCGGGGGGAGATCAGCCCCAGCATTTT	CASSPGGDQPQHF
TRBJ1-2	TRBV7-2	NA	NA	TGTGCCAGCAGCTCCGGCCTCAACTATGGCTACACCTTC	CASSSGLNYGYTF
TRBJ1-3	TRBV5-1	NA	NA	TGCGCCAGCAGCTTGGTTGGGGGATCGGGAAACACCATATATTTT	CASSLVGGSGNTIYF
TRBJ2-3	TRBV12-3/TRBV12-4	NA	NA	TGTGCCAGCGGGGTTGCGGATACGCAGTATTTT	CASGVADTQYF
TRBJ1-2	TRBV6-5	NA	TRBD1	TGTGCCAGCAGTTACGACAGGGGAAATGGCTACACCTTC	CASSYDRGNGYTF
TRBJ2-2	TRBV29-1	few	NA	TGCAGCGTTGAAGGAGGCGTTATGACCGGGGAGCTGTTTTTT	CSVEGGVMTGELFF
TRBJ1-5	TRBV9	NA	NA	TGTGCCAGCAGCGTTGGGCCCCTCAATCAGCCCCAGCATTTT	CASSVGPLNQPQHF
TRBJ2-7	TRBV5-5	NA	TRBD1	TGTGCCAGCAGCACACCGGGACAGGGCGGGGGCTACGAGCAGTACTTC	CASSTPGQGGGYEQYF
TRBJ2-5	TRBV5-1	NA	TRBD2	TGCGCCAGCAGCTTAAGAGCGGGGGGGCTGGAGACCCAGTACTTC	CASSLRAGGLETQYF
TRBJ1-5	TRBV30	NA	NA	TGTGCCTGGAGCTCAGGTAGCAATCAGCCCCAGCATTTT	CAWSSGSNQPQHF
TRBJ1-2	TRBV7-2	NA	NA	TGTGCCAGCAGCCGTGGACAGCCGGGATTATCTGGCTACACCTTC	CASSRGQPGLSGYTF
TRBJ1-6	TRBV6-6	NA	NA	TGTGCCAGCAGTTCTACCGGGACACCCAATTCACCCCTCCACTTT	CASSSTGTPNSPLHF
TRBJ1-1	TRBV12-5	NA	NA	TGTGCTAGTGGTTTGTACCAATTAGGTACTGAAGCTTTCTTT	CASGLYQLGTEAFF
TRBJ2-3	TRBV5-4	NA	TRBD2	TGTGCCAGCAGCCCAGGAGCCATAGCGGGGGTGGCAGATACGCAGTATTTT	CASSPGAIAGVADTQYF
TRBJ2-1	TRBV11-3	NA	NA	TGTGCCAGCAGCTTAGATGTTCCGACAGGGAGGGAAGGCAATGAGCAGTTCTTC	CASSLDVPTGREGNEQFF
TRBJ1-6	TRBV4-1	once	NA	TGCGCCAGCAGCCTGGTTTATTTGAGCTCCTATAATTCACCCCTCCACTTT	CASSLVYLSSYNSPLHF
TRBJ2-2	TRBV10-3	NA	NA	TGTGCCATCAGTGCCCTTCTCGCGAACACCGGGGAGCTGTTTTTT	CAISALLANTGELFF
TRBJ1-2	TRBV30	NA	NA	TGTGCCTGGAGGCGAGCTAACTATGGCTACACCTTC	CAWRRANYGYTF
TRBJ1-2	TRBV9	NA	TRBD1	TGTGCCAGCAGCGTAGGACGGACAGGGGGCGGGGGCTACACCTTC	CASSVGRTGGGGYTF
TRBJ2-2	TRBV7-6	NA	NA	TGTGCCAGCAGCTTTCCAGGGGTCGGGGAGCTGTTTTTT	CASSFPGVGELFF
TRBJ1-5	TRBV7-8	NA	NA	TGTGCCAGCAGCTTTCCTGGCGAAGGGGATCAGCCCCAGCATTTT	CASSFPGEGDQPQHF
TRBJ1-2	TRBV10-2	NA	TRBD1	TGCGCCAGCAGTGGACAGGGGGGTATAATTGTCTATGGCTACACCTTC	CASSGQGGIIVYGYTF
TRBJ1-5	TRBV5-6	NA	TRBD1	TGTGCCAGCAGCGCCGGACAGGGTGGTCAGCCCCAGCATTTT	CASSAGQGGQPQHF
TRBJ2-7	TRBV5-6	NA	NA	TGTGCCAGCAGCCCGGACAGTCGTTACGAGCAGTACTTC	CASSPDSRYEQYF
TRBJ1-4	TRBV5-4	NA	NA	TGTGCCAGCAGCCGAGGGGTGAACACTAATGAAAAACTGTTTTTT	CASSRGVNTNEKLFF
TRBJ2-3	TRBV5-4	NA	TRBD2	TGTGCCAGCAGCTTGGAATTTGGCGGGGGGGCAGATACGCAGTATTTT	CASSLEFGGGADTQYF
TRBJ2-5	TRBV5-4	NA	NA	TGTGCCAGCAGCTTGGGGTCGTACCAAGAGACCCAGTACTTC	CASSLGSYQETQYF
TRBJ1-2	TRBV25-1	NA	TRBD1	TGTGCCAGCAGTGAGACCGACAGGGGTTATTATGGCTACACCTTC	CASSETDRGYYGYTF
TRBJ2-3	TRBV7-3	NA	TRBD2	TGTGCCAGCAGCTTAAACTGGGGGGGAGATACGCAGTATTTT	CASSLNWGGDTQYF
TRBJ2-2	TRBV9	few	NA	TGTGCCAGCAGCGTAGAGACCGGGGAGCTGTTTTTT	CASSVETGELFF
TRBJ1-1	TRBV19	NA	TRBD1	TGTGCCAGTATGACCGTAAGGACAGGGGCGATCACTGAAGCTTTCTTT	CASMTVRTGAITEAFF
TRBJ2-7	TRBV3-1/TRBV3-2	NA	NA	TGTGCCAGCAGCCATTTAGGGGACGAGCAGTACTTC	CASSHLGDEQYF
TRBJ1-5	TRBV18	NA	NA	TGTGCCAGCTCACCAGAACGCAATCAGCCCCAGCATTTT	CASSPERNQPQHF
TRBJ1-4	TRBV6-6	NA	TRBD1	TGTGCCAGCAGAAAGGGACAGCGGAATGAAAAACTGTTTTTT	CASRKGQRNEKLFF
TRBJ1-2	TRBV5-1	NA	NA	TGCGCCAGCAGGATACAAGACTATGGCTACACCTTC	CASRIQDYGYTF
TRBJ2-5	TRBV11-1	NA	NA	TGTGCCAGCAGCTTGGAGGACGGACGCATACAAGAGACCCAGTACTTC	CASSLEDGRIQETQYF
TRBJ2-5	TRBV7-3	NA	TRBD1	TGTGCCAGCAGCTTGGGGACAGCCCAAGAGACCCAGTACTTC	CASSLGTAQETQYF
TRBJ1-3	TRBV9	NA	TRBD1	TGTGCCAGCAGCCCCGGACAGGTCTCTGGAAACACCATATATTTT	CASSPGQVSGNTIYF
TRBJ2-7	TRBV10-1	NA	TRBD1	TGCGCCAGCAGTGAGTCGAAAGGGACAGCATCCTACGAGCAGTACTTC	CASSESKGTASYEQYF
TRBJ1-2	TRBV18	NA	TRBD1	TGTGCCAGCTCACCACAAAAGGACAGGGTCGGGTGGAGCTACACCTTC	CASSPQKDRVGWSYTF
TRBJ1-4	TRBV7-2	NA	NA	TGTGCCAGCAGCTTAGTGGCTCTGGAGAGACTGTTTTTT	CASSLVALERLFF
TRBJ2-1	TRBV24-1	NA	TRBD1	TGTGCCACCAGACCAATAATCGGGACAGCTTACAATGAGCAGTTCTTC	CATRPIIGTAYNEQFF
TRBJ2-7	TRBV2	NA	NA	TGTGCCAGTGACCCGCACGGCTACTACGAGCAGTACTTC	CASDPHGYYEQYF
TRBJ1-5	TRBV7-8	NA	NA	TGTGCCAGCAGCTTAGGGTCAGGGCCTAATCAGCCCCAGCATTTT	CASSLGSGPNQPQHF
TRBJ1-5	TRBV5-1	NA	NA	TGCGCCAGCAGCTATGGACGGAATCAGCCCCAGCATTTT	CASSYGRNQPQHF
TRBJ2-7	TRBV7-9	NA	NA	TGTGCCAGCAGCCCGTTGAGGACCCTCTCCTACGAGCAGTACTTC	CASSPLRTLSYEQYF
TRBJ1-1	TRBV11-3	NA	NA	TGTGCCAGCAGCTTAGAGGTGAACACTGAAGCTTTCTTT	CASSLEVNTEAFF
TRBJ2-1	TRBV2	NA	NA	TGTGCCAGCACTTTAGTGAATGAGCAGTTCTTC	CASTLVNEQFF
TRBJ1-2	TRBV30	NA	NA	TGTGCCTGGAGCCTGGGACTACGCTATGGCTACACCTTC	CAWSLGLRYGYTF
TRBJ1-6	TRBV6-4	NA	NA	TGTGCCAGCAGTGACTCCAGGGATAATTCACCCCTCCACTTT	CASSDSRDNSPLHF
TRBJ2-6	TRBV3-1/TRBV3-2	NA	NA	TGTGCCAGCAGCCAAGGGGACTCTGGGGCCAACGTCCTGACTTTC	CASSQGDSGANVLTF